A single sample is the source of the 21 T cell receptor beta chains below, sequenced in a study of T cells expressing NK-cell markers. TCRdb re-called the 5' RACE reads and shows each CDR3 protein once, DNA omitted. With approximately 380,000 distinct CDR3 sequences in the sample, the ten largest clones hold about 5.2%. Source material: blood T cells: a sorted CD56 or NKG2C T cell subset, CD4+ or CD8+ T cells, or bulk PBMC T cells (not recorded which). The receptor source for this set is a man aged 18-69 years in good health.

The rearrangement uses TRBV21-1 and TRBJ2-2; TCRdb reports TRBD1, a call that lacks DNA to check it against. TRBV21-1 is a documented pseudogene. The CDR3 is 18 residues long. The chain's CDR3 is CARSGGRILIWNTGELFF.

The chain recombines TRBV21-1 with TRBJ2-6. TRBV21-1 is an annotated pseudogene. This CDR3 has 18 amino acids. CDR3 sequence reads: CASSKGVTTDSGANVLTF.

CDR3 protein: CATSDSGPYQETQYF. This chain connects TRBV24-1 to TRBJ2-5; TCRdb calls TRBD2, which cannot be checked without DNA. Germline CDR1 reads KGHDR; CDR2 reads SFDVKD. This CDR3 comprises 15 residues.

The rearrangement uses TRBV20-1 and TRBJ1-3. The CDR3 runs to 13 residues. Looked up from germline, CDR1 is DFQATT and CDR2 is SNEGSKA (reference sequence). This CDR3 is CSAPDSWGNTIYF.

The V call is TRBV7-9, the J call TRBJ2-3; TCRdb indicates TRBD2, and absent DNA this call remains unverified. Germline V gives CDR1 SEHNR, CDR2 FQNEAQ (reference sequence). The CDR3 consists of 15 residues. The CDR3 loop is CASRLGASGANTQYF. Filled out from reference TRBV7-9 and TRBJ2-3, the complete variable domain reads DTGVSQNPRHKITKRGQNVTFRCDPISEHNRLYWYRQTLGQGPEFLTYFQNEAQLEKSRLLSDRFSAERPKGSFSTLEIQRTEQGDSAMYLCASRLGASGANTQYFGPGTRLTVL.

The V gene is TRBV7-9, the J gene TRBJ1-4; the TCRdb call, TRBD1, lacks DNA for checking. Germline V gene lookup returns CDR1 SEHNR and CDR2 FQNEAQ (reference sequence). The CDR3 loop spans 13 amino acids. This CDR3 is CASSSTRREKLFF.

This chain uses TRBV4-1 with TRBJ2-1. This CDR3 is built from 14 residues. The germline CDR1 and CDR2 sequences are MGHRA and YSYEKL. The CDR3 loop reads CASSPRKETNEQFF.

This sequence joins TRBV5-1 and TRBJ2-1; TCRdb reports TRBD1, a call that lacks DNA to check it against. CDR3 size: 16 residues. Germline lookup yields CDR1 SGHRS and CDR2 YFSETQ. CDR3 sequence reads: CASSPEGGAAYNEQFF.

The chain is built from TRBV2 and TRBJ1-6; TCRdb designates TRBD1, a call that cannot be tested without DNA. This CDR3 region has 17 residues. Per germline, CDR1 SNHLY and CDR2 FYNNEI. CDR3 sequence reads: CASSDEGRSSYNSPLHF.

This chain connects TRBV3-1 to TRBJ2-7; TCRdb selects TRBD1, and the lack of DNA leaves this call unchecked. The CDR3 runs 14 residues. The germline V gene encodes CDR1 LGHDT and CDR2 YNNKEL (reference sequence). CDR3 loop: CASSQGARGLEQYF.

V gene TRBV9 combines with J gene TRBJ2-2; TCRdb lists TRBD1, though no DNA is available to test this call. This CDR3 comprises 15 residues. Germline CDR1 is SGDLS and CDR2 is YYNGEE. The CDR3 sequence is CASRVAGGPGGELFF.

The genes are TRBV5-8 and TRBJ1-5; TCRdb's D gene call, TRBD1, goes unchecked for lack of DNA. The CDR3 covers 15 residues. Germline CDR1 reads SGHTS; CDR2 reads YDEGEE. CDR3 in amino acids: CASSRGQGAIQPQHF.

The gene calls are TRBV3-1 and TRBJ2-7; TCRdb proposes TRBD1, but this gene call is untestable without DNA. The CDR3 covers 12 residues. Germline CDR1 LGHDT, CDR2 YNNKEL (reference sequence). The chain's CDR3 is CASSYAGEEQYF.

The chain couples TRBV3-1 to TRBJ2-7. Germline lookup yields CDR1 LGHDT and CDR2 YNNKEL (reference sequence). The CDR3 loop spans 14 amino acids. Here the CDR3 reads CASSQSGPRYEQYF.

The gene calls are TRBV13 and TRBJ1-6. CDR3 length equals 13 residues. Germline assignment: CDR1 PRHDT and CDR2 FYEKMQ (reference sequence). CDR3 amino acids: CASPELGNSPLHF.

The J gene is TRBJ2-1, the V gene TRBV5-1; the D call from TCRdb, TRBD1, cannot be confirmed without DNA. CDR1 and CDR2 from the germline V gene are SGHRS and YFSETQ. This CDR3 is 15 amino acids long. The CDR3 sequence: CASSLQGQSYNEQFF.

The genes are TRBV20-1 and TRBJ2-2; TCRdb reports TRBD1, a call that lacks DNA to check it against. The CDR3 sequence is 14 residues long. Germline V gives CDR1 DFQATT, CDR2 SNEGSKA (reference sequence). The CDR3 protein is CSAQRTGGTGELFF.

The CDR3 loop is CASSPPLGRGDGYTF. V is TRBV3-1 and J is TRBJ1-2; TCRdb gives TRBD1 as the D gene, but with no DNA this cannot be confirmed. The CDR3 consists of 15 residues. Germline V CDR1 and CDR2: LGHDT, YNNKEL (reference sequence).

The V gene is TRBV18, the J gene TRBJ1-4; the TRBD1 assignment by TCRdb is unverifiable without DNA. Germline CDR1 KGHSH, CDR2 LQKENI. The CDR3 loop spans 16 amino acids. CDR3 sequence: CASSPPWGTGNEKLFF. Variable domain in full (rest from reference TRBV18 and TRBJ1-4): NAGVMQNPRHLVRRRGQEARLRCSPMKGHSHVYWYRQLPEEGLKFMVYLQKENIIDESGMPKERFSAEFPKEGPSILRIQQVVRGDSAAYFCASSPPWGTGNEKLFFGSGTQLSVL.

V usage is TRBV28 and J usage is TRBJ2-1; with no DNA, the TCRdb D assignment of TRBD1 cannot be verified. Germline V gene sequence: CDR1 MDHEN, CDR2 SYDVKM. The CDR3 spans 16 residues. The CDR3 loop reads CASSPPTWSSYNEQFF.

The CDR3 loop is CASSAGHQYQETQYF. This chain links TRBV7-8 with TRBJ2-5; the TCRdb D gene call, TRBD1, has no DNA to confirm it. The CDR3 is 15 residues long. Per germline, CDR1 SGHVS and CDR2 FQNEAQ.